This TCR beta chain was sequenced during a study of shared clonotypes between healthy human individuals. General study points: Only blood was sampled; tissue repertoires likely differ.

Details on this clone: Its cognate antigen is unknown.

Produced via immunoSEQ multiplex PCR; TCRdb's table is partial and in-frame only. Among just over 2,000,000 clones listed, approximately 95% were seen once. The receptor comes from a man between 18 and 29 years old in good health. The material sequenced was naive CD4+ T cells sorted from blood. The subset here: CD45RA+ positively selected.

CDR3 DNA: TGTGCCAGCAGCTCTCCCTTAACAGTAGGTGGCTACACCTTC. This encodes CASSSPLTVGGYTF. The V gene is TRBV5-6, the J gene TRBJ1-2; D gene ambiguous. This CDR3 comprises 14 residues. Germline loops: CDR1 SGHDT, CDR2 YYEEEE. V was cut by 3 bases and J by 7 bases, with 16 bases left in between.